These 10 T cell receptor beta chains share one sample of origin, sequenced in a study of shared clonotypes between healthy human individuals. The data were produced by immunoSEQ multiplex PCR, yet TCRdb's version contains in-frame clones alone and is incomplete. The sample contains about 330,000 clones, roughly 70% of which appear only once. The specimen sequenced was memory CD4+ T cells sorted from blood. Subset meaning: CD45RA-negative fraction. These receptors all stem from a man younger than 45 in good health.

The chain uses TRBV10-2 and TRBJ1-2; D is perhaps TRBD1 (5 bases). Germline assignment: CDR1 WSHSY and CDR2 SAAADI. Deletions cut 8 bases from V and 7 bases from J, with 20 bases between. The CDR3 loop spans 14 amino acids. The CDR3, as DNA: TGCGCCAGCGGGAAGGGGCTGGAAGTCGCTGGCTACACCTTC. It translates to CASGKGLEVAGYTF.

The sample holds a few counts of this clone. V is TRBV7-2 and J is TRBJ1-3; a weak D match, TRBD1 (5 bases). This CDR3 has 14 amino acids. From germline, CDR1 is SGHTA and CDR2 FQGNSA. Trimming took off 5 bases at V and 1 base at J, with 9 bases between the two ends. The CDR3 DNA sequence: TGTGCCAGCAGCGTCCAGGGTTCTGGAAACACCATATATTTT. Its translation is CASSVQGSGNTIYF.

The chain carries TRBV5-1 and TRBJ1-4; D may be TRBD1 (6 bases). Germline V gene data show CDR1 as SGHRS and CDR2 as YFSETQ. CDR3 size: 14 residues. V dropped 5 bases and J dropped 1 base, with 9 bases sitting between them. In DNA, the CDR3 is TGCGCCAGCAGTTCAGGGGTAACTAATGAAAAACTGTTTTTT. It yields the protein CASSSGVTNEKLFF.

This clone was seen a handful of times. The rearrangement joins TRBV28 to TRBJ2-7; weak D call: TRBD2 (6 bases). CDR1 MDHEN and CDR2 SYDVKM come from the germline V gene. V lost 6 bases, J lost 2 bases, and 8 bases lay in between. The CDR3 extends over 12 amino acids. CDR3 nucleotides: TGTGCCAGCAGCCTAGCGCCCTACGAGCAGTACTTC. This codes for CASSLAPYEQYF.

The count of this clone is one. The chain couples TRBV7-3 to TRBJ2-1; no clear D. V was trimmed by 5 bases and J by 6 bases, leaving 14 bases between them. In germline, CDR1 is SGHTA, CDR2 FQGTGA. The CDR3 sequence is 14 residues long. CDR3 coding DNA: TGTGCCAGCAGCCGAGGACCAGGTCTCAATGAGCAGTTCTTC. Translation: CASSRGPGLNEQFF.

The V gene is TRBV6-6, the J gene TRBJ2-7; unclear D gene. Between the trimmed V and J ends, which lost 8 bases and 2 bases, there was a span of 16 bases. The CDR3 is made up of 14 amino acids. Germline CDR1 MNHNY, CDR2 SVGAGI (reference sequence). The CDR3 nucleotides read TGTGCCAGCCACCTCTCCGGGTCCCCCTACGAGCAGTACTTC. It is translated as CASHLSGSPYEQYF.

The chain couples TRBV27 to TRBJ1-4; possible D gene TRBD1, 5 bases. V dropped 9 bases and J dropped 7 bases, with 21 bases sitting between them. Looked up from germline, CDR1 is MNHEY and CDR2 is SMNVEV (reference sequence). This CDR3 is built from 15 residues. CDR3 sequence (DNA): TGTGCCAGTAAAACTACAGGAACGAGGGGTGAAAAACTGTTTTTT. Amino acids: CASKTTGTRGEKLFF.

This clone was seen many times. The chain couples TRBV28 to TRBJ1-5; maybe TRBD1 (6 bases). V lost 6 bases and J 4 bases, leaving 16 bases between the germline ends. The CDR3 covers 15 residues. Germline CDR1 reads MDHEN; CDR2 reads SYDVKM. In nucleotides, the CDR3 is TGTGCCAGCAGAGAGGACAGCCGGCGAAATCAGCCCCAGCATTTT. Protein: CASREDSRRNQPQHF.

This chain uses TRBV15 with TRBJ2-7; TRBD1 matches 7 bases. Germline V lookup: CDR1 LNHNV, CDR2 YYDKDF (reference sequence). This CDR3 region has 15 residues. J gave up 6 bases and V 5 bases, and 13 bases lay outside the gene matches. DNA for the CDR3: TGTGCCACCAGCCTCGCGGGCCTCCCAGGGGGCGAGCAGTACTTC. It codes for CATSLAGLPGGEQYF.

This clone was seen at least ten times. The genes are TRBV7-9 and TRBJ2-2; D could derive from TRBD1 or TRBD2 (6 bases each). Germline V CDR1 and CDR2: SEHNR, FQNEAQ (reference sequence). There are 19 residues in the CDR3. V was clipped by 6 bases and J by 0 bases, with 23 bases between them. The CDR3 nucleotides are TGTGCCAGCAGACCCGGGGGTTGGTGGGACACAGCGAACACCGGGGAGCTGTTTTTT. Amino acids: CASRPGGWWDTANTGELFF.